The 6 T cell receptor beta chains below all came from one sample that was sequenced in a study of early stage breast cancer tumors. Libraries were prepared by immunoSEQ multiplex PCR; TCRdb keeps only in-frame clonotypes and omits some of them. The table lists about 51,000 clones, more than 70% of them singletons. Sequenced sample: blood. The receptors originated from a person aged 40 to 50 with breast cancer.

This CDR3 reads CSVRRTERQFF. CDR3 DNA: TGCAGCGTTCGTCGGACAGAGAGACAGTTCTTC. The chain carries TRBV29-1 and TRBJ2-1; the D gene is possibly TRBD1 (6 bases). Germline loops: CDR1 SQVTM, CDR2 ANQGSEA. This CDR3 is built from 11 residues. V lost 5 bases to trimming and J lost 13 bases, with 15 bases between them.

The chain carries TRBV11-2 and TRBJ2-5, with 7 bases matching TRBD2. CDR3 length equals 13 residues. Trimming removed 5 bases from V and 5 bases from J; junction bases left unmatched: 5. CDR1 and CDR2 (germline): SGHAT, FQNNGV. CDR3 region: CASSRGGAETQYF. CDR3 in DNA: TGTGCCAGCAGCCGGGGAGGGGCCGAGACCCAGTACTTC.

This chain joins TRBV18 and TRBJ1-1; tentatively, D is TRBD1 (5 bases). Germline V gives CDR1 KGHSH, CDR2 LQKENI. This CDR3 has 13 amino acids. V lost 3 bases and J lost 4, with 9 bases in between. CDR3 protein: CASSPLGGTEAFF. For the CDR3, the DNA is TGTGCCAGCTCACCTCTGGGGGGCACTGAAGCTTTCTTT. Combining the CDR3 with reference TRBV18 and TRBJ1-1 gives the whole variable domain NAGVMQNPRHLVRRRGQEARLRCSPMKGHSHVYWYRQLPEEGLKFMVYLQKENIIDESGMPKERFSAEFPKEGPSILRIQQVVRGDSAAYFCASSPLGGTEAFFGQGTRLTVV.

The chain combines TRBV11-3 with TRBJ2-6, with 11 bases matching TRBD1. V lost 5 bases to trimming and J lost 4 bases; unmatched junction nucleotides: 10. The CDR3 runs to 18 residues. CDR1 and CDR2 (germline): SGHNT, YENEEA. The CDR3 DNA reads TGTGCCAGCAGCGAGCGGGACAGGGGGGTCTCCGGGGCCAACGTCCTGACTTTC. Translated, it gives CASSERDRGVSGANVLTF.

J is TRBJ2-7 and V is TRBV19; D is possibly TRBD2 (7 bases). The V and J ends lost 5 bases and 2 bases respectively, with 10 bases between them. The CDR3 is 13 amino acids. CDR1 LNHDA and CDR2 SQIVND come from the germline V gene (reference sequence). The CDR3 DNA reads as TGTGCCAGTAGTGTAGGGGGGGCCTACGAGCAGTACTTC. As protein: CASSVGGAYEQYF.

CDR3 nucleotide sequence: TGTGCCAGCTCACCGGGGAGTCAGTACCAAGAGACCCAGTACTTC. Protein: CASSPGSQYQETQYF. V usage is TRBV18 and J usage is TRBJ2-5; the D gene is possibly TRBD2 (5 bases). Trimming removed 3 bases from V and 0 bases from J, with 11 bases in between. The CDR3 runs 15 residues. The germline CDR1 and CDR2 sequences are KGHSH and LQKENI.